This is a list of T cell receptor beta chains from one sample in a study of prognosis after radiotherapy for stage I lung cancer. TCRdb itself ran the multiplex PCR reads through MiXCR, one entry per CDR3 protein. The repertoire holds 26,000 or so distinct CDR3 sequences, with roughly 30% as singletons. The sequences come from PBMCs, collected before or after stereotactic body radiation therapy (not recorded which). The receptors come from a donor aged 50 or older with non-small cell lung cancer. The CDR3 runs from the conserved cysteine through the conserved F or W. D genes are given only for firm matches. The listing skips clone size in some rows; elsewhere it reads once, few, many or a size class.

D gene: .
V gene: TRBV30
clone size: many
J gene: TRBJ1-1
CDR3 DNA: TGTGCCTGGAGTCCGTCGAACACTGAAGCTTTCTTT
CDR3 protein: CAWSPSNTEAFF

D gene: TRBD1
V gene: TRBV18
clone size: many
J gene: TRBJ1-4
CDR3 DNA: TGTGCCAGCTCACCTACGACAGGGGGAAATGAAAAACTGTTTTTT
CDR3 protein: CASSPTTGGNEKLFF

D gene: .
V gene: TRBV29-1
clone size: many
J gene: TRBJ2-7
CDR3 DNA: TGCAGCGTTCGACAGGTTCCCACCTACGAGCAGTACTTC
CDR3 protein: CSVRQVPTYEQYF

D gene: .
V gene: TRBV6-2/TRBV6-3
clone size: many
J gene: TRBJ2-7
CDR3 DNA: TGTGCCAGCAGTTACTCGGAGGGAGGTGGATGGTTC
CDR3 protein: CASSYSEGGGWF

D gene: TRBD1
V gene: TRBV6-1
clone size: many
J gene: TRBJ2-7
CDR3 DNA: TGTGCCAGCAGTGAATGGTATAACAGGGGATTCGGGGACGAGCAGTACTTC
CDR3 protein: CASSEWYNRGFGDEQYF

D gene: .
V gene: TRBV28
clone size: many
J gene: TRBJ1-1
CDR3 DNA: TGTGCCAGCAGTGACCCAGGGGCGCGGCACACTGAAGCTTTCTTT
CDR3 protein: CASSDPGARHTEAFF

D gene: .
V gene: TRBV15
clone size: .
J gene: TRBJ2-2
CDR3 DNA: TGTGCCACCAGCAGAGCTCCAGGGTGGTCCGGGGAGCTGCTTTTT
CDR3 protein: CATSRAPGWSGELLF

D gene: TRBD1
V gene: TRBV19
clone size: many
J gene: TRBJ1-5
CDR3 DNA: TGTGCCAGTAGTATAATGACAGGGTCTCAGCCCCAGCATTTT
CDR3 protein: CASSIMTGSQPQHF

D gene: .
V gene: TRBV4-1
clone size: many
J gene: TRBJ1-2
CDR3 DNA: TGCGCCAGCAGCCCGAAGGCCGGGGGGGCGGCCAACTATGGCTACACCTTC
CDR3 protein: CASSPKAGGAANYGYTF

D gene: TRBD2
V gene: TRBV27
clone size: many
J gene: TRBJ2-2
CDR3 DNA: TGTGCCAGCAGTCCCGGGGTTCTAGCGGGAACCCCGGGCACCGGGGAGCTGTTTTTT
CDR3 protein: CASSPGVLAGTPGTGELFF

D gene: .
V gene: TRBV20-1
clone size: many
J gene: TRBJ2-1
CDR3 DNA: TGCAGTGCTAGAGTCCCAGCCGATGAGCAGTTCTTC
CDR3 protein: CSARVPADEQFF

D gene: .
V gene: TRBV6-1
clone size: many
J gene: TRBJ2-7
CDR3 DNA: TGTGCCAGCAGTGAGCGTGGGGGAGGTTACGAGCAGTACTTC
CDR3 protein: CASSERGGGYEQYF

D gene: .
V gene: TRBV27
clone size: .
J gene: TRBJ2-2
CDR3 DNA: .
CDR3 protein: CASTNQTSMYLCASSRRGGGELFF

D gene: .
V gene: TRBV19
clone size: .
J gene: TRBJ1-2
CDR3 DNA: TGTGCCAGTAGTGGGTTCGGGTTAAACTCTGACTATGGCTACACCTTC
CDR3 protein: CASSGFGLNSDYGYTF